These T cell receptor beta chains were read from a single sample in a study of blood T cell repertoires in COVID-19. Sequenced by immunoSEQ multiplex PCR; TCRdb stores in-frame clones only, minus some. The sample consists of about 300,000 clones, 75% to 90% of them appearing once. Input material: peripheral blood. All receptors derive from a woman aged 45-59 years with COVID-19, enrolled during active disease. Both conserved end residues are part of each CDR3. The D gene is left open where the match is weak. Rows give clone size only sometimes, using once, few, many, or a class for an expanded clone.

TRBV11-3	TRBJ2-7	NA	NA	CATAGQPAYEQYF	TGTGCCACCGCGGGACAGCCTGCCTACGAGCAGTACTTC
TRBV6-4	TRBJ1-2	many	NA	CASRNSNSGYGYTF	TGTGCCAGCCGAAATTCGAACTCAGGGTATGGCTACACCTTC
TRBV12-3/TRBV12-4	TRBJ2-5	NA	NA	CASSLQETQYF	TGTGCCAGCAGCCTACAAGAGACCCAGTACTTC
TRBV21-1	TRBJ1-3	NA	NA	CASSKDEGNTIYF	TGTGCCAGCAGCAAAGATGAGGGAAACACCATATATTTT
TRBV24-1	TRBJ2-1	NA	NA	CATSGGLGQTNEQFF	TGTGCCACCAGTGGGGGTCTGGGACAAACCAATGAGCAGTTCTTC
TRBV15	TRBJ1-1	few	NA	CATSRGNRAGNTEAFF	TGTGCCACCAGCAGAGGCAACAGGGCTGGGAACACTGAAGCTTTCTTT
TRBV2	TRBJ1-5	NA	TRBD1	CASSLLGTASNQPQHF	TGTGCCAGCAGCCTACTTGGGACAGCTAGTAATCAGCCCCAGCATTTT
TRBV2	TRBJ1-1	once	TRBD1	CASTLGQGMNTEAFF	TGTGCCAGCACCCTGGGACAGGGGATGAACACTGAAGCTTTCTTT
TRBV2	TRBJ1-2	NA	NA	CASSAGYGYTF	TGTGCCAGCAGTGCGGGGTATGGCTACACCTTC
TRBV14	TRBJ2-4	once	NA	CASSQEQGAKNIQYF	TGTGCCAGCAGCCAAGAACAGGGAGCCAAAAACATTCAGTACTTC
TRBV3-1/TRBV3-2	TRBJ2-7	NA	NA	CASSQVLAAGEQYF	TGTGCCAGCAGCCAAGTGCTAGCCGCGGGGGAGCAGTACTTC
TRBV5-1	TRBJ2-3	few	NA	CASSPTGSLDTSTDTQYF	TGCGCCAGCAGCCCCACGGGGTCCCTAGATACTAGCACAGATACGCAGTATTTT
TRBV15	TRBJ2-1	few	TRBD2	CATSIGSGSSYNEQFF	TGTGCCACCAGCATCGGAAGCGGGAGCTCCTACAATGAGCAGTTCTTC
TRBV5-1	TRBJ1-5	NA	TRBD1	CASSSGQPGIQPQHF	TGCGCCAGCAGCTCGGGACAGCCTGGGATTCAGCCCCAGCATTTT
TRBV7-2	TRBJ2-7	NA	NA	CASSLGGPGGQTYEQYF	TGTGCCAGCAGCTTAGGGGGGCCGGGAGGCCAGACCTACGAGCAGTACTTC
TRBV4-1	TRBJ2-1	NA	TRBD2	CASSQAPGTSNEQFF	TGCGCCAGCAGCCAGGCCCCCGGGACTAGCAATGAGCAGTTCTTC
TRBV30	TRBJ1-2	NA	NA	CAWRTENYGYTF	TGTGCCTGGAGGACGGAGAACTATGGCTACACCTTC
TRBV14	TRBJ2-7	NA	NA	CASSQDRATRVAGEQYF	TGTGCCAGCAGCCAAGATCGGGCGACTAGGGTTGCGGGAGAGCAGTACTTC
TRBV7-3	TRBJ2-1	NA	NA	CASSQGTTYNEQFF	TGTGCCAGCAGCCAGGGGACTACCTACAATGAGCAGTTCTTC
TRBV5-1	TRBJ2-7	NA	TRBD1	CASSGDTGAYEQYF	TGCGCCAGCAGCGGAGATACAGGGGCCTACGAGCAGTACTTC
TRBV10-1	TRBJ2-7	NA	NA	CASSLQGSYEQYF	TGCGCCAGCAGTTTACAGGGTTCCTACGAGCAGTACTTC
TRBV27	TRBJ1-4	NA	NA	CASSPRRSLGEKLFF	TGTGCCAGCAGTCCCCGTAGGAGTCTCGGTGAAAAACTGTTTTTT
TRBV7-2	TRBJ1-1	NA	NA	CASSFTVTMNTEAFF	TGTGCCAGCAGCTTCACAGTGACCATGAACACTGAAGCTTTCTTT
TRBV18	TRBJ2-3	NA	NA	CASSPEARRSTDTQYF	TGTGCCAGCTCACCAGAGGCCCGTCGAAGCACAGATACGCAGTATTTT
TRBV7-9	TRBJ1-2	NA	NA	CASSLRGRDYGYTF	TGTGCCAGCAGCTTAAGGGGTCGGGACTATGGCTACACCTTC
TRBV9	TRBJ2-2	NA	NA	CASGRTLNTGELFF	TGTGCCAGCGGCAGGACTTTGAACACCGGGGAGCTGTTTTTT
TRBV6-4	TRBJ1-1	NA	NA	CASSDRGGGNTEAFF	TGTGCCAGCAGTGATAGAGGCGGAGGGAACACTGAAGCTTTCTTT
TRBV18	TRBJ1-5	NA	NA	CASSPTGGQPQHF	TGTGCCAGCTCACCCACCGGGGGACAGCCCCAGCATTTT
TRBV7-9	TRBJ2-5	NA	TRBD1	CASSPGQGQETQYF	TGTGCCAGCAGTCCGGGACAGGGCCAAGAGACCCAGTACTTC
TRBV5-1	TRBJ2-3	NA	NA	CASSRLGGVADTQYF	TGCGCCAGCAGCCGACTAGGAGGAGTTGCAGATACGCAGTATTTT
TRBV7-2	TRBJ1-6	once	TRBD1	CASSSPQGFGNSPLHF	TGTGCCAGCAGCTCCCCACAGGGGTTTGGTAATTCACCCCTCCACTTT
TRBV5-4	TRBJ2-7	NA	TRBD1	CASSFGQGVNPSYEQYF	TGTGCCAGCAGCTTCGGACAGGGAGTAAACCCCAGCTACGAGCAGTACTTC
TRBV6-5	TRBJ1-2	once	NA	CASSSLTGPYGYTF	TGTGCCAGCAGTTCATTGACAGGCCCCTATGGCTACACCTTC
TRBV18	TRBJ2-7	NA	NA	CASSPPSGQISYEQYF	TGTGCCAGCTCACCACCGTCCGGACAGATAAGCTACGAGCAGTACTTC
TRBV3-1/TRBV3-2	TRBJ2-7	NA	TRBD2	CASSPGTSGFSLAWGQYF	TGTGCCAGCAGCCCAGGGACTAGCGGGTTTTCTCTTGCCTGGGGGCAGTACTTC
TRBV11-2	TRBJ1-2	NA	NA	CASSLAAGMRGYTF	TGTGCCAGCAGCTTAGCGGCAGGGATGAGGGGCTACACCTTC
TRBV19	TRBJ2-7	NA	NA	CASSVSGALSYEQYF	TGTGCCAGTAGTGTTTCAGGGGCTCTCTCCTACGAGCAGTACTTC
TRBV24-1	TRBJ2-1	NA	NA	CATSDRQQSSYNEQFF	TGTGCCACCAGTGACCGACAACAGAGCTCCTACAATGAGCAGTTCTTC
TRBV28	TRBJ2-3	NA	NA	CASSTEYTQYF	TGTGCCAGCAGCACGGAGTATACGCAGTATTTT
TRBV18	TRBJ1-1	NA	TRBD1	CASSPGQGHTEAFF	TGTGCCAGCTCACCGGGACAGGGTCACACTGAAGCTTTCTTT
TRBV2	TRBJ1-5	NA	TRBD1	CASSVGTAVYQPQHF	TGTGCCAGCAGTGTTGGGACAGCTGTCTATCAGCCCCAGCATTTT
TRBV18	TRBJ1-5	NA	NA	CASSPQRVTREGHQPQHF	TGTGCCAGCTCACCACAACGTGTGACCAGGGAGGGTCATCAGCCCCAGCATTTT
TRBV5-1	TRBJ1-6	NA	TRBD1	CASSAPDRDNSPLHF	TGCGCCAGCAGCGCACCGGACAGGGATAATTCACCCCTCCACTTT
TRBV19	TRBJ1-1	NA	TRBD1	CASRQDRVGTEAFF	TGTGCCAGTAGACAGGACAGGGTCGGCACTGAAGCTTTCTTT
TRBV7-6	TRBJ2-7	few	TRBD1	CASSGQGIYEQYF	TGTGCCAGCAGTGGACAGGGGATCTACGAGCAGTACTTC
TRBV19	TRBJ2-1	NA	NA	CASSIFPGDSSYNEQFF	TGTGCCAGTAGTATTTTCCCGGGGGATAGCTCCTACAATGAGCAGTTCTTC